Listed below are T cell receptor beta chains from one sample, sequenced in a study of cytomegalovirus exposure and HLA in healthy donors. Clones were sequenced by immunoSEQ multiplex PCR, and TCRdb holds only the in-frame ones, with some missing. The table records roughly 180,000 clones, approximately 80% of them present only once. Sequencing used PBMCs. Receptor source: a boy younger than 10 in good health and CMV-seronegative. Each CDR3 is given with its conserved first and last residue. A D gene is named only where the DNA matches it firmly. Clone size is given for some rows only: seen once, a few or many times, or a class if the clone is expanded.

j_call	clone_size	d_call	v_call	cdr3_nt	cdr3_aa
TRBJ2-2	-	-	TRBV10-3	TGTGCCTCTCAAGGGGCCGCGAACACCGGGGAGCTGTTTTTT	CASQGAANTGELFF
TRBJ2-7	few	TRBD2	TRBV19	TGTGCCAGTAGTATATCCCCAGCGGGAGTAGACGAGCAGTACTTC	CASSISPAGVDEQYF
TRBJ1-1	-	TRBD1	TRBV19	TGTGCCAGTAGTATTAGGGACAGGGGCTCTGAAGCTTTCTTT	CASSIRDRGSEAFF
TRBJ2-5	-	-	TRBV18	TGTGCCAGCTCACCACCGGGCCAGGAAGAGACCCAGTACTTC	CASSPPGQEETQYF
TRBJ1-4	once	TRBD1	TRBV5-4	TGTGCCAGCAGCTTGCTGACAGGGGAAGGAGCTAATGAAAAACTGTTTTTT	CASSLLTGEGANEKLFF
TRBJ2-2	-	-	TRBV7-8	TGTGCCAGCAGCTTACTACCCGTGAACACCGGGGAGCTGTTTTTT	CASSLLPVNTGELFF
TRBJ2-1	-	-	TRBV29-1	TGCAGCGTTGAAAACCGGAATGAGCAGTTCTTC	CSVENRNEQFF
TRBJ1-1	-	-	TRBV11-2	TGTGCCAGCAGCTTTCTTCACCGGGACACTGAAGCTTTCTTT	CASSFLHRDTEAFF
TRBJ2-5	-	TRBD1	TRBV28	TGTGCCAGCAGTTTAGGGACAGGGAACCAAGAGACCCAGTACTTC	CASSLGTGNQETQYF
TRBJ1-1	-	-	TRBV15	TGTGCCACCAGCAGAGGGGGAAGCACCGGGACAAGGAACACTGAAGCTTTCTTT	CATSRGGSTGTRNTEAFF
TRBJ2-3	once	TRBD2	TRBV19	TGTGCCAGTAGTAAAACTAGCGGGGGGACAGATACGCAGTATTTT	CASSKTSGGTDTQYF
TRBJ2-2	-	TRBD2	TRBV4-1	TGCGCCAGCAGCCAAGCTACTCTAGCGGGGGGGCCTTTTACCGGGGAGCTGTTTTTT	CASSQATLAGGPFTGELFF
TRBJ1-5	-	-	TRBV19	TGTGCCAGCCACCCGCGATCGGGGGGCAATCAGCCCCAGCATTTT	CASHPRSGGNQPQHF
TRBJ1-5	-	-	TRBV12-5	TGTGCTAGTGGTTTGCCCGTGATAGTGAAGAGCAATCAGCCCCAGCATTTT	CASGLPVIVKSNQPQHF
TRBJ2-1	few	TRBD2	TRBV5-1	TGCGCCAGCAGTTTTCCTCTAGCGGGGCCTGGGAATGAGCAGTTCTTC	CASSFPLAGPGNEQFF
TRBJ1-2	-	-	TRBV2	TGTGCCAGCTGGCCTGGGGGGGCCGGAGGCTACACCTTC	CASWPGGAGGYTF
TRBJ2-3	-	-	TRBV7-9	TGTGCCAGCAGCTTGGGAGGCTCCGCCACAGATACGCAGTATTTT	CASSLGGSATDTQYF
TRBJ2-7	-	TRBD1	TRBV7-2	TGTGCCAGCAGCCGACAGGGTTTATATGAGCAGTACTTC	CASSRQGLYEQYF
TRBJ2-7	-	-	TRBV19	TGTGCCAGTAGTAGGCAGGGACAAAGCTCCTACGAGCAGTACTTC	CASSRQGQSSYEQYF
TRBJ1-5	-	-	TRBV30	TGTGCCTGGAGCCCGGGGGGGAATCAGCCCCAGCATTTT	CAWSPGGNQPQHF
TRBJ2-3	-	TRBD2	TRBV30	TGTGCCTTGGATATTAGCGGGGGGCCCACAGATACGCAGTATTTT	CALDISGGPTDTQYF
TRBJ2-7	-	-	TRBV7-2	TGTGCCAGCAGCCCCCGACTGAGGCACTACGAGCAGTACTTC	CASSPRLRHYEQYF
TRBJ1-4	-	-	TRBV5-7	TGTGCCAGCAGCTTGGACGGTGCCGGGAGTGGACTGTTTTTT	CASSLDGAGSGLFF
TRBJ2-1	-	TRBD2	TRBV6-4	TGTGCCAGCAGTGCGATGACTAGCGGGAGGGTTGAGCAGTTCTTC	CASSAMTSGRVEQFF
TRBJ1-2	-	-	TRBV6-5	TGTGCCAGCAGTTACGACTCAGTAGCCTATGGCTACACCTTC	CASSYDSVAYGYTF